A single sample gave rise to the 13 T cell receptor beta chains below, sequenced in a study of shared clonotypes between healthy human individuals. Sequenced by immunoSEQ multiplex PCR; TCRdb stores in-frame clones only, minus some. In the table there are roughly 550,000 clones, roughly 95% of which are singletons. Naive CD8 cells lacked CD45RO and underwent positive selection for CCR7, leaving out terminally differentiated effector memory CD45RA+ cells. The source material was naive CD8+ T cells sorted from blood. The source is a woman aged 25 to 39 in good health.

The rearrangement links TRBV11-2 to TRBJ2-7, with 9 bases matching TRBD1. The V gene end was trimmed by 7 bases and the J gene end by 2 bases; junction bases not matched to a gene: 9. The CDR3 runs 15 residues. CDR1 and CDR2 from the germline V gene are SGHAT and FQNNGV. The CDR3 reads CASNAPDRGPYEQYF. In nucleotides, the CDR3 is TGTGCCAGCAACGCCCCGGACAGGGGACCCTACGAGCAGTACTTC.

This clone was observed a single time. The chain combines TRBV28 with TRBJ2-1, with 8 bases lining up with TRBD2. CDR1 is MDHEN and CDR2 is SYDVKM in the germline V gene. CDR3 size: 17 residues. Losses at the gene ends were 4 bases for V and 4 bases for J; bases not matched to a gene: 12. DNA for the CDR3: TGTGCCAGCAGTTCCCAAAAACTAGCGGCGCCATACAATGAGCAGTTCTTC. Translated, it gives CASSSQKLAAPYNEQFF. The full variable domain, its missing parts supplied by reference TRBV28 and TRBJ2-1, is DVKVTQSSRYLVKRTGEKVFLECVQDMDHENMFWYRQDPGLGLRLIYFSYDVKMKEKGDIPEGYSVSREKKERFSLILESASTNQTSMYLCASSSQKLAAPYNEQFFGPGTRLTVL.

This chain connects TRBV28 to TRBJ2-3; 15 bases map to TRBD2. CDR3 size: 17 residues. J gave up 2 bases and V 4 bases, and 4 bases lay outside the gene matches. CDR1 is MDHEN, CDR2 SYDVKM, per germline. This CDR3 is CASSSGLAGGYTDTQYF. The DNA for the CDR3 is TGTGCCAGCAGTTCCGGACTAGCGGGAGGGTACACAGATACGCAGTATTTT.

The chain employs TRBV27 and TRBJ1-2, with D maybe TRBD1 (6 bases). Germline values: CDR1 MNHEY, CDR2 SMNVEV (reference sequence). Trimming cost V 6 bases and J 7 bases, with 12 bases left between them. This CDR3 has 12 amino acids. CDR3 region: CASRKTGIGYTF. CDR3 coding DNA: TGTGCCAGCAGGAAAACAGGGATTGGCTACACCTTC.

This chain connects TRBV5-1 to TRBJ2-3, with 12 bases matching TRBD2. V trimming: 3 bases; J trimming: 4 bases; junction bases outside the gene matches: 6. This CDR3 region has 16 residues. Per the germline V gene, CDR1 is SGHRS and CDR2 is YFSETQ. Written as DNA, the CDR3 is TGCGCCAGCAGCTCCGCGACTAGCGGGAGCTCAGATACGCAGTATTTT. It yields the protein CASSSATSGSSDTQYF.

This clone was picked up one time. Other DNA sequences from this sample encode an identical CDR3 as well. The CDR3 loop reads CASSELVDTQYF. DNA of the CDR3: TGTGCCAGCAGTGAACTAGTGGATACGCAGTATTTT. The genes are TRBV6-1 and TRBJ2-3; D is unclear. Germline CDR1 MNHNS, CDR2 SASEGT. This CDR3 has 12 amino acids. V was trimmed by 2 bases and J by 6 bases, leaving 6 bases between them.

The CDR3 is CASSLWGQSNQPQHF. CDR3 nucleotide sequence: TGTGCCAGCAGCTTGTGGGGACAAAGCAATCAGCCCCAGCATTTT. The chain carries TRBV5-4 and TRBJ1-5; the D gene is possibly TRBD1 (6 bases). Germline V gives CDR1 SGHNT, CDR2 YYREEE (reference sequence). Between the trimmed V and J ends, which lost 1 base and 1 base, there was a span of 9 bases. The CDR3 has 15 residues.

The chain is built from TRBV4-1 and TRBJ2-7; D is possibly TRBD2 (7 bases). Per germline, CDR1 MGHRA and CDR2 YSYEKL. The CDR3 totals 17 residues. Between the trimmed V and J ends, which lost 2 bases and 1 base, there was a span of 18 bases. DNA for the CDR3: TGCGCCAGCAGCCAAAGGGGGGAGCGGGACCGATCCTACGAGCAGTACTTC. Its protein product is CASSQRGERDRSYEQYF.

This sequence joins TRBV27 and TRBJ2-7; D could derive from TRBD1 or TRBD2 (5 bases each). CDR1 and CDR2 (germline): MNHEY, SMNVEV (reference sequence). The CDR3 has 14 residues. Trimming took 5 bases from V and 3 from J, leaving 14 bases between them. The CDR3 here is CASSPRDDHYEQYF. The CDR3 DNA sequence: TGTGCCAGCAGTCCCCGGGACGATCACTACGAGCAGTACTTC.

The CDR3 coding sequence is TGTGCCAGCAGTGATTGGGGGCAAACCTACGAGCAGTACTTC. Amino acids: CASSDWGQTYEQYF. This sequence joins TRBV6-1 and TRBJ2-7; perhaps TRBD1 as D (6 bases). The CDR3 spans 14 residues. CDR1 and CDR2 (germline): MNHNS, SASEGT. V was cut by 3 bases and J by 2 bases, with 11 bases left in between.

The chain carries TRBV15 and TRBJ2-7; D perhaps matches TRBD2 (6 bases). The germline V gene has CDR1 LNHNV and CDR2 YYDKDF (reference sequence). The ends were cut back, 4 bases at V and 3 bases at J, with 13 bases in the middle. The CDR3 runs to 14 residues. The CDR3 sequence is CATSMGGAIYEQYF. The CDR3 DNA reads as TGTGCCACCAGCATGGGCGGGGCCATCTACGAGCAGTACTTC.

The CDR3 loop reads CASSRDRVTDTQYF. Here the CDR3 DNA reads TGCGCCAGCAGCCGGGACAGGGTCACAGATACGCAGTATTTT. The chain recombines TRBV10-1 with TRBJ2-3; 9 nucleotides align to TRBD1. The CDR3 totals 14 residues. CDR1 WNHNN and CDR2 SYGVQD come from the germline V gene (reference sequence). The V segment lost 6 bases and the J segment 2 bases; nucleotides outside the gene matches: 3.

The chain employs TRBV28 and TRBJ2-2; a possible D gene is TRBD2 (6 bases). The germline CDR1 and CDR2 sequences are MDHEN and SYDVKM. V was shortened by 8 bases and J by 1 base, with 8 bases between the two germline ends. The CDR3 has 13 amino acids. CDR3 region: CASGGENTGELFF. Written as DNA, the CDR3 is TGTGCCAGCGGCGGGGAGAACACCGGGGAGCTGTTTTTT.